Listed below are T cell receptor beta chains from one sample, sequenced in a study of T cell responses to AZD1222 COVID-19 vaccine. Here immunoSEQ multiplex PCR was the method, and the copy in TCRdb shows in-frame clones only, minus some. In the table there are approximately 150,000 clones, 75% to 95% of which are singletons. The sample here was peripheral blood, taken 28 days after the second AZD1222 dose. All receptors come from an adult who received the AZD1222 COVID-19 vaccine. Both conserved end residues are part of each CDR3. The order of the fields is CDR3 protein, J gene, clone size, V gene. Size values are once, few and many counts, or a class for expanded clones, and some rows have none.

CDR3 protein: CASSPPREGTQYF
J gene: TRBJ2-5
clone size: -
V gene: TRBV18

CDR3 protein: CASSLVGTASNEQFF
J gene: TRBJ2-1
clone size: -
V gene: TRBV7-2

CDR3 protein: CASSYSGAGTEAFF
J gene: TRBJ1-1
clone size: -
V gene: TRBV6-6

CDR3 protein: CASSLVSAGELFF
J gene: TRBJ2-2
clone size: -
V gene: TRBV5-4

CDR3 protein: CASSESTGGKAFF
J gene: TRBJ1-1
clone size: -
V gene: TRBV10-2

CDR3 protein: CSGSTGNTGELFF
J gene: TRBJ2-2
clone size: -
V gene: TRBV29-1

CDR3 protein: CASSVTSGRDEQYF
J gene: TRBJ2-7
clone size: few
V gene: TRBV2

CDR3 protein: CASSPRQGNTEAFF
J gene: TRBJ1-1
clone size: -
V gene: TRBV6-5

CDR3 protein: CASITGTGGYTF
J gene: TRBJ1-2
clone size: -
V gene: TRBV28

CDR3 protein: CASSPQVNTEAFF
J gene: TRBJ1-1
clone size: -
V gene: TRBV6-4

CDR3 protein: CASSLTGNTDTQYF
J gene: TRBJ2-3
clone size: -
V gene: TRBV5-1

CDR3 protein: CASSQYSATNEKLFF
J gene: TRBJ1-4
clone size: few
V gene: TRBV4-1

CDR3 protein: CASSQASGLAKNIQYF
J gene: TRBJ2-4
clone size: -
V gene: TRBV4-2

CDR3 protein: CASSTGQRKFF
J gene: TRBJ1-1
clone size: -
V gene: TRBV19

CDR3 protein: CASSLAGTGYGYTF
J gene: TRBJ1-2
clone size: -
V gene: TRBV5-1

CDR3 protein: CASSFQSLQGAPYNEQFF
J gene: TRBJ2-1
clone size: once
V gene: TRBV27

CDR3 protein: CASSLEGHSGNTIYF
J gene: TRBJ1-3
clone size: -
V gene: TRBV7-2

CDR3 protein: CASSVWGTNYGYTF
J gene: TRBJ1-2
clone size: -
V gene: TRBV9

CDR3 protein: CASSPGQGSTEAFF
J gene: TRBJ1-1
clone size: -
V gene: TRBV18

CDR3 protein: CASRRRGLSSGANVLTF
J gene: TRBJ2-6
clone size: -
V gene: TRBV7-9

CDR3 protein: CASSPQTYEQYF
J gene: TRBJ2-7
clone size: few
V gene: TRBV12-3/TRBV12-4

CDR3 protein: CASQEGKQFF
J gene: TRBJ2-1
clone size: -
V gene: TRBV9